These T cell receptor beta chains were read from a single sample in a study of molecular identifiers for immune sequencing clone quantification. TCRdb itself ran the PCR reads through MiXCR, one entry per CDR3 protein. The profile shows some 650,000 distinct CDR3 sequences, just under 20% of them singletons. The sequencing sample was made of naive CD8+ T cells from blood, with Jurkat cell RNA spiked in. The origin of the receptors is a human donor in good health. Some libraries in this study had Jurkat cell RNA spiked in. CDR3s include the opening cysteine and the closing phenylalanine or tryptophan. The D gene is left open where the match is weak. Size is omitted from some rows. Given values are once, few, many or a class for expanded clones.

TRBV19	TRBJ2-3	-	-	TGTGCCAGTAGTACGGACACGGGGAGTTATACGCAGTATTTT	CASSTDTGSYTQYF
TRBV9	TRBJ2-7	TRBD2	few	TGTGCCAGCAGCGTGACCGGGACTAGCGATCAGGAGCAGTACTTC	CASSVTGTSDQEQYF
TRBV6-5	TRBJ2-6	-	many	TGTGCCAGCAGTCTTGACAGGAGCAACGTCCTGACTTTC	CASSLDRSNVLTF
TRBV7-2	TRBJ2-7	-	many	TGTGCCAGCAGCTCTGGACACAGCTCCTACGAGCAGTACTTC	CASSSGHSSYEQYF
TRBV4-1	TRBJ2-7	TRBD1	-	TGCGCCAGCAGCCAGGGGGACAGACCCTACGAGCAGTACTTC	CASSQGDRPYEQYF
TRBV20-1	TRBJ1-1	TRBD1	many	TGCAGTGCGGGAAAACAGGGGCTGAACACTGAAGCTTTCTTT	CSAGKQGLNTEAFF
TRBV2	TRBJ2-1	-	-	TGTGCCGGCCCAGATTCTGGGCTGGCGGGAAGGGATGAGCGGTTCTTC	CAGPDSGLAGRDERFF
TRBV9	TRBJ2-7	-	few	TGTGCCAGCAGCGCCTTCGATAGTAGCCACGAGCAGTACTTC	CASSAFDSSHEQYF
TRBV12-3/TRBV12-4	TRBJ1-5	TRBD1	many	TGTGCCAGCAGTGGGACAGGGGACCCCCAGCCCCAGCATTTT	CASSGTGDPQPQHF
TRBV7-9	TRBJ2-3	TRBD2	many	TGTGCCAGCAGCTTAGCTACGAGCGGGGGCCACCTGCAGTATTTT	CASSLATSGGHLQYF
TRBV13	TRBJ2-1	-	few	TGTGCCAGCAGCTTAGCAGGGACTCCGGGGTCCTACAATGAGCAGTTCTTC	CASSLAGTPGSYNEQFF
TRBV30	TRBJ2-4	TRBD1	many	TGTGCCTGGAGTGATAACAGGGGGCGAGCCAAAAACATTCAGTACTTC	CAWSDNRGRAKNIQYF
TRBV3-1	TRBJ2-5	TRBD1	many	TGTGCCAGCAGCCAAGGGTTGGGACAGGGGTACCAAGAGACCCAGTACTTC	CASSQGLGQGYQETQYF
TRBV7-9	TRBJ2-5	-	few	TGTGCCAGCAGCTTCCCTTCCATAGAGACCCAGTACTTC	CASSFPSIETQYF
TRBV24-1	TRBJ2-7	-	many	TGTGCCACCAGTGATTCAGGCAGGAACTTTGGGGAGCAGTACTTC	CATSDSGRNFGEQYF
TRBV7-9	TRBJ2-3	-	few	TGTGCCAGCAGCTTAGAGGTTGGTAGCTTGGATACGCAGTATTTT	CASSLEVGSLDTQYF
TRBV11-2	TRBJ2-5	-	-	TGTGCCAGCAGCTTGTACCAGGGGAGGGAGGAGACCCAGTACTTC	CASSLYQGREETQYF
TRBV20-1	TRBJ2-7	TRBD1	once	TGCAGTGCTACCCACGGGACAGGGATCGAGCAGTACTTC	CSATHGTGIEQYF
TRBV20-1	TRBJ1-2	TRBD1	many	TGCAGTGCCGAAATAGAACAGGGGGCAGGCTATGGCTACACCTTC	CSAEIEQGAGYGYTF
TRBV27	TRBJ1-1	-	many	TGTGCCAGCAAAGGCGTCGCTGAAGCTTTCTTT	CASKGVAEAFF
TRBV19	TRBJ1-5	TRBD1	many	TGTGCCAGTAGTACAGGACAGGGGAGCAATCAGCCCCAGCATTTT	CASSTGQGSNQPQHF
TRBV19	TRBJ2-1	TRBD2	few	TGTGCCAGTAGTATACTTCACGGGGGGATCAATGAGCAGTTCTTC	CASSILHGGINEQFF
TRBV11-2	TRBJ2-7	TRBD1	-	TGTGCCAGCAGCTTCTCGACAGGGTCCTCCTACAATGAGCAGTACTTC	CASSFSTGSSYNEQYF
TRBV7-2	TRBJ1-3	-	many	TGTGCCAGCAGCCCCCCCGGCTCTGGAAACACCATATATTTT	CASSPPGSGNTIYF
TRBV5-1	TRBJ2-7	TRBD1	-	TGCGCCAGCAGCAAATGGGACAGGGGAGGCTACGAGCAGTACTTC	CASSKWDRGGYEQYF
TRBV4-3	TRBJ2-3	-	many	TGCGCCAGCAGCCAAGATACCCATTCGGGGCTAAGAAATTTGTATTTT	CASSQDTHSGLRNLYF
TRBV27	TRBJ1-4	TRBD1	many	TGTGCCAGCAGTTCGTCCCGGGACAGCGATAATGAAAAACTGTTTTTT	CASSSSRDSDNEKLFF
TRBV7-6	TRBJ1-1	-	many	TGTGCCAGCAGCTTAGGGGGGGGGATTACTGAAGCTTTCTTT	CASSLGGGITEAFF
TRBV13	TRBJ1-1	-	many	TGTGCCAGCAGCTTAGGGGTAGTGGGCACTGAAGCTTTCTTT	CASSLGVVGTEAFF
TRBV28	TRBJ1-4	-	few	TGTGCCAGCAGTTTACATGAAAATGAAAAACTGTTTTTT	CASSLHENEKLFF
TRBV4-3	TRBJ2-6	-	many	TGCGCCAGCAGCCAAGATATGTCTGGGGCCAACGTCCTGACTTTC	CASSQDMSGANVLTF
TRBV6-6	TRBJ2-3	TRBD1	many	TGTGCCAGCATCCCGGGACAGAGCACAGATACGCAGTATTTT	CASIPGQSTDTQYF
TRBV4-3	TRBJ1-5	TRBD1	many	TGCGCCAGCAGCCCAAACAGGGGTAGCAATCAGCCCCAGCATTTT	CASSPNRGSNQPQHF
TRBV12-3/TRBV12-4	TRBJ2-2	TRBD2	many	TGTGCCAGCAGTTTTCGGGAGGGCCCCACCGGGGAGCTGTTTTTT	CASSFREGPTGELFF
TRBV12-3/TRBV12-4	TRBJ2-5	TRBD2	many	TGTGCCAGCAGTTTTCTAGCGGGAATTGAAGAGACCCAGTACTTC	CASSFLAGIEETQYF
TRBV20-1	TRBJ1-1	-	many	TGCAGTGCTGGAGGGGAGCTGAACACTGAAGCTTTCTTT	CSAGGELNTEAFF
TRBV6-2/TRBV6-3	TRBJ1-1	TRBD1	many	TGTGCCAGCAGTTACTTAGGGACAGCGAACACTGAAGCTTTCTTT	CASSYLGTANTEAFF